The entry that follows covers one TCR beta chain sequence. Its antigen target is currently unknown. Per-base quality was not reported, and no clone a single base away is much larger than it. In total, approximately 690 healthy bone marrow donors made up the cohort. Cohort members were all nominally healthy when sampled, although unrecorded immune exposures were likely present. The donor was CMV seronegative and belonged to the group of 352 seronegative cohort members. Each donor provided a peripheral blood sample, and peripheral blood mononuclear cells were used for TCR beta sequencing. Genomic DNA was extracted from the blood cell samples with the Qiagen DNeasy Blood Extraction Kit. This sample is drawn from a study of cytomegalovirus exposure and HLA in healthy donors (dated by TCRdb to the late 2010s). In the study overall: An earlier analysis of 587 of the donors reported approximately 300 Gb of sequence data and around 110 million unique TCR beta sequences obtained from around 180 million T cells. Approximately 330 gigabases of sequencing data and 75 million to 85 million unique TCR sequences made up an early release that covered roughly 670 HLA-typed donors. The number of donors typed differed by locus, with about 629-640 for A, B, C, DRB1 and DQB1, roughly 520 for DQA1, over 600 for DPA1, and around 460 for DPB1. To predict cytomegalovirus infection status, the study combined high-throughput TCR immunosequencing, statistical association of individual TCRs with disease status, and machine learning. In addition to the first cohort of hundreds of subjects, a separate validation cohort of approximately 130 different subjects was used. Rather than using new phenotypic data, the later analysis identified candidate immune exposures from TCR beta sequences and from how often those sequences occurred across donors. A later genetic analysis took genome-wide SNP genotypes for 398 of the 666 donors and used that subset as a discovery cohort. The T cell repertoires of 666 subjects were profiled by immunosequencing and related to cytomegalovirus serostatus. All discovery cohort repertoires had been generated on a single sequencing platform. Four to six DR-DQ haplotypes were handled as single units for association and clustering, since linkage in the cohort was strong. The aim of the study was to test whether cataloging public T cell receptors could identify signatures of past pathogen exposure. HLA typing covered class I and class II loci at four-digit resolution. On average, 235,054 unique TCR beta nucleotide sequences were sequenced per donor among some 430 genotyped donors of the cohort, with roughly 18% of those sequences being non-productive. Of the 398 genotyped donors, 81% fell in the genetic ancestry cluster associated with self-reported Caucasian donors. Donor age, sex, ethnicity and CMV serostatus were compiled alongside the repertoire data. An earlier analysis of more than 450 of the donors used high-throughput TCR beta sequencing to judge whether each TCR beta V gene segment behaved as functional or pseudogenic. In a later analysis, previously published TCR beta repertoires from about 640 donors were re-analyzed and high-resolution HLA genotyping was added so that TCR occurrence patterns could be studied. Broad study findings and their caveats: A further reported finding was that TCR beta sequences accurately predicted the HLA-A and HLA-B alleles for most subjects in the first cohort. When HLA alleles, especially DR and DQ, strongly co-occurred, TCR associations were difficult to assign to individual alleles. The 87-base-pair reads could not distinguish some IMGT-functional V segments, including TRBV6-2 and TRBV6-3, so those segments were excluded. V-gene and J-gene trimming of TCR beta chains was associated with a missense DCLRE1C variant in a later genetic analysis, and the association was replicated in an independent cohort. Correlated functional status among segregating V segments might reflect linkage disequilibrium, but an unknown experimental factor could not be ruled out. Only TCR beta chains were sequenced in this cohort, and the absence of alpha or paired-chain data limited detectable features. Cytomegalovirus status was reported to be diagnosed by the classifier with high specificity and sensitivity in both the original and validation cohorts. Specific HLA alleles were associated with around 18,000 TCR beta sequences at a false discovery rate of 0.05 in a later analysis. Because counts were too low, some 17 rarely observed V segments, including chromosome 9 orphons, were excluded from the earlier analysis of fewer than 650 of the donors. According to a later analysis, most CMV-associated TCR beta chains appeared to be HLA-restricted, and the HLA associations seemed to be driven largely by CMV exposure. HLA typing was unavailable for some donors at each locus, so association tests used only the typed subset. A group of highly shared sequence variants was considered likely to be a technical artifact of the sequencing pipeline. A later analysis found that TCR association rates varied across HLA loci, with DRB1 alleles showing the most associated TCRs and HLA-C alleles the fewest. The presence/absence analyses assumed that sequencing depth was roughly uniform across donors, and that assumption may not be true. Compared with the approximately 720-donor mean, donors in an Asian-associated ancestry cluster had fewer N-insertions in productive TCRs, according to a later genetic analysis. In an earlier analysis of 587 of the donors, most TCR beta V segments appeared in productive rearrangements about 90% or about 30% of the time, broadly matching IMGT annotations. It was suggested by the authors that the approach could potentially be generalized to other disease states and immunological phenotypes. A later analysis reported that several top co-occurrence clusters appeared linked to parvovirus B19, influenza, CMV and Epstein-Barr virus. A total of fewer than 200 TCR beta chains were listed by the study as associated with cytomegalovirus. For the cohort, immune exposure information was limited to CMV serostatus. Across donors, most TCR sequences were observed very rarely, whereas some public TCRs were present in many individuals. In vitro tests confirmed that a few of the cytomegalovirus-associated TCR beta chains recognize cytomegalovirus antigens. In a later analysis, HLA-associated TCR beta chains showed more clonal expansion and lower generation probabilities than non-associated chains that were equally common.

The receptor library was made with the immunoSEQ multiplex PCR assay. A mixture of 60 forward primers for TCR Vbeta segments and 13 reverse primers for TCR Jbeta segments was used in the multiplex PCR. The CDR3 region of rearranged TCR beta genes was amplified from genomic DNA by a multiplex PCR assay. On the Illumina HiSeq System, the amplified TCR beta libraries were sequenced as 87-base-pair reads. In the source study's methods: Across the 670 or so repertoires, a later analysis counted 75 million to 90 million unique TCR beta chains, roughly 11 million of which were shared by at least two donors. To remove PCR and sequencing errors, raw reads were error-corrected and collapsed into unique sequences using a nearest-neighbor algorithm that merged closely related sequences. V, D and J gene segments were assigned by aligning CDR3 sequences to IMGT reference sequences. For a sequence to be retained, a match of at least six nucleotides was required to both a V gene segment and a J gene segment. Rearrangements were classified as productive when the CDR3 lacked stop codons and remained in frame with V and J, and all other rearrangements were classified as non-productive. Following IMGT convention, CDR3 was defined as the stretch from the second conserved V-encoded cysteine up to the conserved J-encoded phenylalanine. Sequences without an unambiguous match to a single V gene segment were excluded from the earlier analysis of about 600 of the donors. In an earlier analysis of approximately 500 of the donors, a V segment was called functional when productive rearrangements were above 56.7%, and segregating when the standard deviation between donors exceeded 5%. A statistical classification framework was built to diagnose cytomegalovirus status from the catalog of TCR beta chain sequences. In a later analysis, TCR nucleotide sequences were compared against IMGT/GENE-DB human TR gene sequences so that V and J genes could be assigned. The TCRdist pipeline was used in a later analysis to assign CDR3 sequences and most-parsimonious VDJ recombination scenarios. In a later analysis, each TCR beta chain was defined by its CDR3 amino acid sequence together with its V-gene family, and reads without a unique V-gene family were excluded. As a way to deal with suspected cross-contamination and a sequencing artifact, a later analysis dropped roughly 620 nucleotide sequences that were highly shared and had low generation probability. In a later analysis, a clonal expansion index was calculated for each public chain from normalized within-repertoire ranks of inferred template counts. In a later analysis, generation probabilities were computed with a VDJ recombination model fitted to out-of-frame rearrangements, and the resulting probabilities were checked against IGoR. A later analysis scored TCR-TCR, TCR-HLA and TCR-CMV co-occurrence with hypergeometric tests, applying a repertoire-size bias correction to TCR pairs. To estimate false discovery rates, a later analysis permuted the HLA or CMV assignments 20 times. In a later analysis, co-occurring TCRs were grouped using DBSCAN, and TCRdist sequence similarity was added for clustering within HLA-allele-positive subsets. Repertoires with fewer than 30,000 or more than 120,000 public chains, plus five repertoires with anomalous nucleotide sharing, were excluded from co-occurrence clustering. TCRdb re-hosts the immuneACCESS table, in-frame sequences only. Its copies lack some clones; in the studies checked, an unresolved V gene accounts for under half of them, and the cause for the rest is not known. For V, J and clone size, that table is used; D and trimming come from the DNA. The sample table shows around 140,000 clones, and 70% to 80% are seen once. The ten largest clones take up roughly 1% of the sample.

Inclusive of the bounding cysteine and phenylalanine, the CDR3 is 18 residues long. CDR3 DNA only is kept here, 54 bases in frame from base 1. CDR1 is given as SNHLY and CDR2 as FYNNEI, both from the germline V gene. Trimming takes 6 bases off V and 6 bases off J; junction bases not matched to a gene: 10. The sequence is built from TRBV2 and TRBJ2-2, and TRBD2 aligns with 16 junction nucleotides. This receptor was identified in a woman aged 60-75 years in good health and CMV-seronegative. Sequencing used PBMCs. The nucleotides are TGTGCCAGCAGCGTACCGGGACTAGCGGGAGGGTCCGCCGGGGAGCTGTTTTTT. This codes for CASSVPGLAGGSAGELFF.